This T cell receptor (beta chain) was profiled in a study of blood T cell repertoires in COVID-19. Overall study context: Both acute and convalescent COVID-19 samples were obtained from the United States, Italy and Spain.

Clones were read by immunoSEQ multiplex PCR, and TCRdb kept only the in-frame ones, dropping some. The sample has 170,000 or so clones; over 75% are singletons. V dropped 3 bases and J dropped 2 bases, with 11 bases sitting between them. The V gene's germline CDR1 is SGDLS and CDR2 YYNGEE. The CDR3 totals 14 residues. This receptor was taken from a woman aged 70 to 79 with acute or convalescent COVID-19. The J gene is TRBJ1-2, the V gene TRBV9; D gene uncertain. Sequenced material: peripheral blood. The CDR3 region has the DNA TGTGCCAGCAGCGCCTTGACATTGAACTATGGCTACACCTTC. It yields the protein CASSALTLNYGYTF.